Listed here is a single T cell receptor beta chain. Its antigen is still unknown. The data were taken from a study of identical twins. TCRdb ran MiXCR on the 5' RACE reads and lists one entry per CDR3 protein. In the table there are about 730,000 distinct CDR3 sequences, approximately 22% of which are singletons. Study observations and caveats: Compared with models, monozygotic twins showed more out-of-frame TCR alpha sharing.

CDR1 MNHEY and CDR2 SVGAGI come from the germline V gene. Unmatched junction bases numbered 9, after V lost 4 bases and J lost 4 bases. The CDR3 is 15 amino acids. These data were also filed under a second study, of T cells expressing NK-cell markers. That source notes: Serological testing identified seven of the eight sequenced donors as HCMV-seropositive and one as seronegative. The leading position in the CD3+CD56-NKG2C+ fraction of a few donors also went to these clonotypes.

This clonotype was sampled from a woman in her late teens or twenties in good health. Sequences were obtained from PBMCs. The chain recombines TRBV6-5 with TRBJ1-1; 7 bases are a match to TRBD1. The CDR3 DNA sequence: TGTGCCAGCAGTTTCTTACAGGGGTTTGGCACTGAAGCTTTCTTT. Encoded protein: CASSFLQGFGTEAFF.